The 18 T cell receptor beta chains listed next were all sequenced from one sample in a study of T cells in Graves' hyperthyroidism and ophthalmopathy. RNA transcripts gave rise to amplified TCR beta CDR3 regions. Initially, a first-round RT-PCR of the TCR CDR3 employed the HTBI primer set. TCRdb re-called the multiplex PCR reads through MiXCR, storing one row per CDR3 protein. The sample has around 350,000 distinct CDR3 sequences; about a sixth are singletons. The material sequenced was blood. These TCRs come from a young woman with Graves' hyperthyroidism that later progressed to Graves' ophthalmopathy.

A few counts support this clonotype. The CDR3 DNA follows: TGTGCCAGCAACAAACAGGGTTCCGAAGGGAATGAGCAGTTCTTC. This gives the protein CASNKQGSEGNEQFF. V and J are TRBV6-2 or TRBV6-3 and TRBJ2-1, with D maybe TRBD1 (6 bases). The germline V gene encodes CDR1 MNHEY and CDR2 SVGEGT. The V and J ends lost 7 bases and 7 bases respectively, with 20 bases between them. The length of the CDR3 is 15 residues.

The chain links TRBV5-1 to TRBJ1-2; 8 bases fit TRBD1. J lost 4 bases, V lost 2 bases, and 7 bases had no gene match. There are 15 residues in the CDR3. Per germline, CDR1 SGHRS and CDR2 YFSETQ. The DNA for the CDR3 is TGCGCCAGCAGCTTCCCGCCCGGACAGGGCTATGGCTACACCTTC. This codes for CASSFPPGQGYGYTF.

There are a few counts of this clonotype. This sequence joins TRBV4-2 and TRBJ2-3; no firm D call. The V end was cut by 1 base, the J end by 6 bases, with 11 bases between. The germline gives CDR1 LGHNA, CDR2 YNFKEQ. The CDR3 covers 14 residues. The CDR3, as DNA: TGTGCCAGCAGCCAAGGAGCGCGAGTGGATACGCAGTATTTT. This codes for CASSQGARVDTQYF.

This clonotype was found many times. V and J are TRBV20-1 and TRBJ2-1, with 9 bases that match TRBD2. The CDR3 consists of 14 residues. Germline-derived CDR1 and CDR2 are DFQATT and SNEGSKA (reference sequence). V lost 5 bases, J lost 2 bases, and 4 bases stayed unmatched. CDR3 region: CSAYTSGPYNEQFF. In nucleotides, the CDR3 is TGCAGTGCTTATACTAGCGGGCCCTACAATGAGCAGTTCTTC.

Here the CDR3 DNA reads TGCGCCAGCAGCCTTAAGGGGGACTATGGCTACACCTTC. Residues: CASSLKGDYGYTF. V and J are TRBV4-1 and TRBJ1-2; tentatively, D is TRBD1 (6 bases). Trimming stripped 4 bases from V and 3 bases from J, with 9 bases between. The CDR3 runs to 13 residues. Germline-derived CDR1 and CDR2 are MGHRA and YSYEKL.

This clonotype has a count of ten or more. This rearrangement joins TRBV28 to TRBJ2-3; tentative D call: TRBD1 (5 bases). The CDR3 is made up of 15 amino acids. Germline V gene data show CDR1 as MDHEN and CDR2 as SYDVKM. V was trimmed by 5 bases and J by 3 bases, leaving 15 bases between them. The CDR3 loop reads CASSLPTVETDTQYF. The CDR3 DNA reads TGTGCCAGCAGTCTCCCGACAGTGGAAACAGATACGCAGTATTTT.

This clonotype showed up just a few times. The chain couples TRBV7-2 to TRBJ2-1; 15 bases agree with TRBD2. The CDR3 contains 14 residues. In germline, CDR1 is SGHTA, CDR2 FQGNSA. Unmatched junction bases numbered 1, after V lost 6 bases and J lost 7 bases. Here the CDR3 DNA reads TGTGCCAGCAGGGGGACTAGCGGGAGGAATGAGCAGTTCTTC. This translates into CASRGTSGRNEQFF.

This clonotype was counted only a few times. V and J are TRBV11-2 and TRBJ2-5; D remains unclear. The CDR3 loop spans 12 amino acids. Germline assignment: CDR1 SGHAT and CDR2 FQNNGV. Trimming removed 4 bases from V and 3 bases from J, with 6 bases in between. Written as DNA, the CDR3 is TGTGCCAGCAGCTGGTGGGAAGAGACCCAGTACTTC. Protein sequence: CASSWWEETQYF. Full variable domain (missing parts from reference TRBV11-2 and TRBJ2-5): EAGVAQSPRYKIIEKRQSVAFWCNPISGHATLYWYQQILGQGPKLLIQFQNNGVVDDSQLPKDRFSAERLKGVDSTLKIQPAKLEDSAVYLCASSWWEETQYFGPGTRLLVL.

This clonotype occurred many times. The chain employs TRBV11-1 and TRBJ2-7; D uncertain. V lost 0 bases and J 3 bases, leaving 6 bases between the germline ends. The CDR3 is 13 amino acids. CDR1 is SGHAT and CDR2 is FQDESV in the germline V gene (reference sequence). CDR3 coding DNA: TGTGCCAGCAGCTTAGCCAGCGTCTACGAGCAGTACTTC. This codes for CASSLASVYEQYF.

The V call is TRBV9, the J call TRBJ2-1; the match to TRBD2 covers 9 bases. Germline V CDR1 and CDR2: SGDLS, YYNGEE. J gave up 6 bases and V 0 bases, and 7 bases lay outside the gene matches. The CDR3 runs 16 residues. In DNA, the CDR3 is TGTGCCAGCAGCGTAGTAGTAGCGGGAGTTGGCAATGAGCAGTTCTTC. It yields the protein CASSVVVAGVGNEQFF.

This clonotype was detected many times. V usage is TRBV20-1 and J usage is TRBJ2-5; 14 positions match TRBD2. Germline assignment: CDR1 DFQATT and CDR2 SNEGSKA (reference sequence). V dropped 7 bases and J dropped 5; count of bases not matched to a gene: 6. The CDR3 extends over 14 amino acids. In DNA, the CDR3 is TGCAGTGGACTAGCGGGAGGGCCGGGGGAGACCCAGTACTTC. This sequence encodes CSGLAGGPGETQYF.

CDR3 sequence: CATSRDPGQGSYEQYF. Here the CDR3 DNA reads TGTGCCACCAGCAGAGACCCGGGACAGGGGTCCTACGAGCAGTACTTC. The rearrangement links TRBV15 to TRBJ2-7, with TRBD1 matching over 10 bases. The CDR3 extends over 16 amino acids. V lost 0 bases to trimming and J lost 1 base; unmatched junction nucleotides: 3. From germline, CDR1 is LNHNV and CDR2 YYDKDF (reference sequence).

This clonotype was counted many times. Written as DNA, the CDR3 is TGTGCCAGCAGCTTAGTTCCTAGTACCGATGAGCAGTTCTTC. It translates to CASSLVPSTDEQFF. The chain employs TRBV7-2 and TRBJ2-1; D is unresolved. CDR3 length: 14 amino acids. The germline V gene encodes CDR1 SGHTA and CDR2 FQGNSA. V was trimmed by 1 base and J by 8 bases, leaving 12 bases between them.

Remarks on this clonotype: This could be a read error, since a much larger clone is one nucleotide away. The chain employs TRBV20-1 and TRBJ2-1; weak D call: TRBD1 (7 bases). V lost 5 bases to trimming and J lost 4 bases, with 18 bases between them. The CDR3 sequence is 15 residues long. Germline-derived CDR1 and CDR2 are DFQATT and SNEGSKA (reference sequence). The CDR3 reads CSAGVGRGAYNEQFF. CDR3 DNA: TGCAGTGCTGGAGTGGGCAGGGGGGCATACAATGAGCAGTTCTTC.

This clonotype was recorded a few times. The rearrangement joins TRBV4-1 to TRBJ2-5, with TRBD2 matching over 16 bases. Germline V gene lookup returns CDR1 MGHRA and CDR2 YSYEKL. This CDR3 spans 21 amino acids. Trimming cost V 3 bases and J 1 base; bases outside gene matches: 14. The CDR3 protein is CASSHPQNGTSGRALQETQYF. CDR3 sequence (DNA): TGCGCCAGCAGCCATCCCCAAAACGGGACTAGCGGGAGGGCCCTCCAAGAGACCCAGTACTTC.

This clonotype was observed at least ten times. The CDR3 here is CASSLEVRGREQYF. CDR3 nucleotides: TGTGCCAGCAGCTTAGAAGTCAGGGGGCGCGAGCAGTACTTC. This chain connects TRBV7-9 to TRBJ2-7, with 8 bases matching TRBD1. From germline, CDR1 is SEHNR and CDR2 FQNEAQ (reference sequence). With 1 base clipped from V and 6 bases from J, the junction kept 5 bases outside the gene matches. The CDR3 is 14 residues long.

This clonotype was detected a few times. This could be a read error, since a much larger clone is one nucleotide away. The chain employs TRBV6-6 and TRBJ1-2; D is unclear. The V end lost 2 bases, the J end lost 0 bases, and 4 bases lay between the germline ends. Germline V gives CDR1 MNHNY, CDR2 SVGAGI (reference sequence). CDR3 length: 13 residues. In DNA, the CDR3 is TGTGCCAGCAGTTACAGGGCTAACTATGGCTACACCTTC. It codes for CASSYRANYGYTF.

This clonotype was counted many times. The rearrangement links TRBV2 to TRBJ2-1; D is unclear. The CDR3 extends over 13 amino acids. The germline V gene has CDR1 SNHLY and CDR2 FYNNEI. Trimming shortened V by 5 bases and J by 6 bases, and 11 bases separated the two germline ends. This chain's CDR3 is CASSLDLGNEQFF. Written as DNA, the CDR3 is TGTGCCAGCAGTCTAGATCTTGGCAATGAGCAGTTCTTC.